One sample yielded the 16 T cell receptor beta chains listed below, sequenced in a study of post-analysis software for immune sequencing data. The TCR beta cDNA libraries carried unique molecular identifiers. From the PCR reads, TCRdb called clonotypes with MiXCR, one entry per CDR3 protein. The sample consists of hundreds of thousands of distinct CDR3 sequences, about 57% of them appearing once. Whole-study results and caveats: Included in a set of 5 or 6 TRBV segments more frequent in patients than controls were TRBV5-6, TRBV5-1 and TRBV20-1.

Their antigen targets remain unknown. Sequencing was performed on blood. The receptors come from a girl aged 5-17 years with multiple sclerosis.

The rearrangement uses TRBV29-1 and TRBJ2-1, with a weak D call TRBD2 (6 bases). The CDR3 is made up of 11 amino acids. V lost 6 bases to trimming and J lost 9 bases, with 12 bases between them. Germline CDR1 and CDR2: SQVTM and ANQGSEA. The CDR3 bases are TGCAGCGTCAAGGGAGGCATTGAGCAGTTCTTC. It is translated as CSVKGGIEQFF.

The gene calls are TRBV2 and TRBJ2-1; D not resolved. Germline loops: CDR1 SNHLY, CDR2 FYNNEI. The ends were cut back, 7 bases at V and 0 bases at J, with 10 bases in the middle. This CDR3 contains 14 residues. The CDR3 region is CASTPESSYNEQFF. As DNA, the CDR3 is TGTGCCAGCACGCCCGAGAGCTCCTACAATGAGCAGTTCTTC.

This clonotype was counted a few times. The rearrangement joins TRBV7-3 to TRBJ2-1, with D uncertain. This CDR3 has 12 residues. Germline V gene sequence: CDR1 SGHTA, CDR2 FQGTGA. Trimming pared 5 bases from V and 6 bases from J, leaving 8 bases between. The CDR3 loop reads CASSTTGNEQFF. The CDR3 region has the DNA TGTGCCAGCAGCACAACGGGCAATGAGCAGTTCTTC.

The CDR3 protein is CASSHRQAQRTQYF. Here the CDR3 DNA reads TGTGCCAGCAGCCACAGACAGGCACAGCGGACCCAGTACTTC. The chain employs TRBV12-3 or TRBV12-4 and TRBJ2-5, with D maybe TRBD1 (6 bases). Trimming shortened V by 6 bases and J by 7 bases, and 18 bases separated the two germline ends. CDR3 length: 14 amino acids.

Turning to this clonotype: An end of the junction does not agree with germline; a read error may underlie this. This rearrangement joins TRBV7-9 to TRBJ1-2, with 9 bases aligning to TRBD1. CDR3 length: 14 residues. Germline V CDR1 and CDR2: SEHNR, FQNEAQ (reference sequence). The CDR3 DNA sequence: TGTGCCAGCAGCTTCCGGGACAGGGTCTATGGCTACATCTTC. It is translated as CASSFRDRVYGYIF.

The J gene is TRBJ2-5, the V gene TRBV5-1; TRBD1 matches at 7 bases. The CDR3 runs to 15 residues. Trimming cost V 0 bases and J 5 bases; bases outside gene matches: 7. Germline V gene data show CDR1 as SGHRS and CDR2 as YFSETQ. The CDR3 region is CASSLGGQVGETQYF. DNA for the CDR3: TGCGCCAGCAGCTTGGGAGGACAGGTTGGGGAGACCCAGTACTTC. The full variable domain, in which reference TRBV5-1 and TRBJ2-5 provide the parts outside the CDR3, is KAGVTQTPRYLIKTRGQQVTLSCSPISGHRSVSWYQQTPGQGLQFLFEYFSETQRNKGNFPGRFSGRQFSNSRSEMNVSTLELGDSALYLCASSLGGQVGETQYFGPGTRLLVL.

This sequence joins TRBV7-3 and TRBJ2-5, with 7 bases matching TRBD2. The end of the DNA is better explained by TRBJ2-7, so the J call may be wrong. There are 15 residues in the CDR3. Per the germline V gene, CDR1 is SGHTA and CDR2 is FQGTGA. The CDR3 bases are TGTGCCAGCAGCTTAGGTCTAGCGGTCCCCTACGAGCAGTACTTC. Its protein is CASSLGLAVPYEQYF.

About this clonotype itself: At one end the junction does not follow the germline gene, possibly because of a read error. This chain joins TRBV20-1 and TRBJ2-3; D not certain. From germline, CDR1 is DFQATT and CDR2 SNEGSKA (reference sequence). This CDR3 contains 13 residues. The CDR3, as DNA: TGCAGTGTTAGATGGCTTAGTACAGATACGCAGTATTTT. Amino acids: CSVRWLSTDTQYF.

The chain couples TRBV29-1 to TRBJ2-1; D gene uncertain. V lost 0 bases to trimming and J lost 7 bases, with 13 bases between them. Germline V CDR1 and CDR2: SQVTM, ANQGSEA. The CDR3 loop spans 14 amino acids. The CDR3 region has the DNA TGCAGCGTTGAAGATCTGGCCAGTTCGAATGAGCAGTTCTTC. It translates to CSVEDLASSNEQFF.

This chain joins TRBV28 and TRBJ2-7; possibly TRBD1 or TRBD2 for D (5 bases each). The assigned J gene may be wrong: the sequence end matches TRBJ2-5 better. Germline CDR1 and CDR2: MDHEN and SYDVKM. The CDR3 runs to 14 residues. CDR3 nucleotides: TGTGCCAGCACTTCGGTGGGGGTCGGCGAGACCCAGTACTTC. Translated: CASTSVGVGETQYF.

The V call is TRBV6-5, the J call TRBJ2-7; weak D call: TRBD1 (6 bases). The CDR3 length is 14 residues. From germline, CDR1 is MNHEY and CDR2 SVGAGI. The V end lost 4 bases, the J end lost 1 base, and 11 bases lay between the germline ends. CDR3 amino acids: CASSSGDRSYEQYF. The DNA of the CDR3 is TGTGCCAGCAGTTCCGGCGACAGGTCCTACGAGCAGTACTTC.

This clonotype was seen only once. The CDR3: CSAGRRGPRDEQFF. The CDR3 DNA follows: TGCAGTGCTGGGAGGCGGGGGCCTCGGGATGAGCAGTTCTTC. The chain carries TRBV20-1 and TRBJ2-1; D is possibly TRBD2 (7 bases). Germline CDR1 and CDR2: DFQATT and SNEGSKA (reference sequence). This CDR3 has 14 amino acids. V dropped 5 bases and J dropped 8 bases, with 19 bases sitting between them.

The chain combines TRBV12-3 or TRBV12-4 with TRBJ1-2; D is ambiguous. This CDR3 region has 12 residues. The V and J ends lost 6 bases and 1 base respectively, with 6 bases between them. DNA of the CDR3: TGTGCCAGCAGGATCAGTAACTATGGCTACACCTTC. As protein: CASRISNYGYTF.

The CDR3 coding sequence is TGTGCCTGGAGAGAAAGGGTGGGGAATGAGCAGTACTTC. Its translation is CAWRERVGNEQYF. The chain is built from TRBV30 and TRBJ2-5; D call uncertain. CDR1 GTSNPN and CDR2 SVGIG come from the germline V gene (reference sequence). This CDR3 spans 13 amino acids. Trimming cost V 3 bases and J 11 bases, with 19 bases left between them.

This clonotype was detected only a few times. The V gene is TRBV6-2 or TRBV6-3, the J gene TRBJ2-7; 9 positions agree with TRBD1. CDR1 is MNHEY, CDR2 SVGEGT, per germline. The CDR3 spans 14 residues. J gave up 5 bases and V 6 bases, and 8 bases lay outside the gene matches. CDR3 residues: CASSPGTGNHEQYF. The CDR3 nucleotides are TGTGCCAGCAGCCCCGGGACAGGGAACCACGAGCAGTACTTC.

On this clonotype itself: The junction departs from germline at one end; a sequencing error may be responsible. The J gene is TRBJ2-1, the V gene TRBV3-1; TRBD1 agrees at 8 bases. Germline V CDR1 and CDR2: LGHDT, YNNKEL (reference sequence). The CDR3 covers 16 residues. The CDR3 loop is CASSPNGQGSYNKQFF. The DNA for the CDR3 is TGTGCCAGCAGCCCCAACGGACAGGGATCTTACAATAAGCAGTTCTTC.